The rows below give T cell receptor beta chains drawn from one sample of a study of blood T cell repertoires in COVID-19. Measured with immunoSEQ multiplex PCR; TCRdb has only the in-frame clones, and not every one. Of about 73,000 clones listed, around 77% are singletons. The sequenced sample consisted of peripheral blood. These receptors originate from a man aged 65 to 85 with COVID-19, enrolled during active disease. The CDR3 runs from the conserved cysteine through the conserved F or W. The D gene is left open where the match is weak. For some rows the clone size is stated as once, few or many, or as a class when expanded; others skip it.

size: few
D: TRBD1
V: TRBV7-2
J: TRBJ2-7
DNA: TGTGCCAGCAGCTTAGGGCGTTCGGGACAGGCCTACGAGCAGTACTTC
CDR3: CASSLGRSGQAYEQYF

size: few
D: NA
V: TRBV27
J: TRBJ1-1
DNA: TGTGCCAGCAGTTTATTTTTGCCACTCGGGGGCACTGAAGCTTTCTTT
CDR3: CASSLFLPLGGTEAFF

size: NA
D: NA
V: TRBV11-3
J: TRBJ1-1
DNA: TGTGCCAGCAGCGAACAAGGAGGCACTGAAGCTTTCTTT
CDR3: CASSEQGGTEAFF

size: once
D: NA
V: TRBV4-1
J: TRBJ2-7
DNA: TGCGCCAGCAGCCAGAGCCTAGCCGGGACCTACGAGCAGTACTTC
CDR3: CASSQSLAGTYEQYF

size: NA
D: NA
V: TRBV6-5
J: TRBJ1-3
DNA: TGTGCCAGCAGGGCCTCGGGGGGGTCTGGAAACACCATATATTTT
CDR3: CASRASGGSGNTIYF

size: NA
D: NA
V: TRBV7-8
J: TRBJ1-6
DNA: TGTGCCAGCAGCTTAGTAGTTGCGGGCCTGGGTAATTCACCCCTCCACTTT
CDR3: CASSLVVAGLGNSPLHF

size: NA
D: TRBD1
V: TRBV3-1/TRBV3-2
J: TRBJ1-2
DNA: TGTGCCAGCAGCCAAGATTTGGGGACAGGGGCAGACTATGGCTACACCTTC
CDR3: CASSQDLGTGADYGYTF

size: NA
D: NA
V: TRBV2
J: TRBJ2-6
DNA: TGTGCCAGCACTCTAAGGGGTGCTGGGGCCAACGTCCTGACTTTC
CDR3: CASTLRGAGANVLTF

size: NA
D: NA
V: TRBV29-1
J: TRBJ2-1
DNA: TGCAGCGCCGCCACGTCAGTATCTTCAGCGGGTGCGATCTTC
CDR3: CSAATSVSSAGAIF

size: NA
D: TRBD1
V: TRBV7-7
J: TRBJ2-5
DNA: TGTGCTAGCAGCTCCGGGACAGGAAGACAAGAGACCCAGTACTTC
CDR3: CASSSGTGRQETQYF

size: once
D: NA
V: TRBV27
J: TRBJ1-5
DNA: TGTGCCAGCAGTCCAACGGCGATGTTGGGTGCAGGTCAGCCCCAGCATTTT
CDR3: CASSPTAMLGAGQPQHF

size: NA
D: TRBD1
V: TRBV2
J: TRBJ1-4
DNA: TGTGCCAGCAGTTCCCACAGGGGCAATGAAAAACTGTTTTTT
CDR3: CASSSHRGNEKLFF

size: NA
D: NA
V: TRBV19
J: TRBJ2-3
DNA: TGTGCCAGTAGCCACCCCGAAGGTACTAGCTTTGACACAGATACGCAGTATTTT
CDR3: CASSHPEGTSFDTDTQYF

size: NA
D: NA
V: TRBV10-3
J: TRBJ1-1
DNA: TGTGCCATCAGGACGAATTCATTCTGGCGCCGGGATACCAGCGAAGAAGCTTTCTTT
CDR3: CAIRTNSFWRRDTSEEAFF

size: NA
D: NA
V: TRBV19
J: TRBJ2-7
DNA: TGTGCCAGTAGTGCCCAGGGGAGCTCCTACGAGCAGTACTTC
CDR3: CASSAQGSSYEQYF

size: NA
D: NA
V: TRBV5-1
J: TRBJ2-7
DNA: TGCGCCAGCAGCTTCATTCCTGACACCCCCTACGAGCAGTACTTC
CDR3: CASSFIPDTPYEQYF

size: NA
D: TRBD2
V: TRBV28
J: TRBJ2-1
DNA: TGTGCCAGCAACATTGGCGGGAGGCTCTACAATGAGCAGTTCTTC
CDR3: CASNIGGRLYNEQFF

size: NA
D: NA
V: TRBV28
J: TRBJ1-1
DNA: TGTGCCAGCAGGTCTATAAACACTGAAGCTTTCTTT
CDR3: CASRSINTEAFF

size: NA
D: TRBD1
V: TRBV6-2/TRBV6-3
J: TRBJ2-7
DNA: TGTGCCAGCAGTTCCGGGACAGGGGCTCACGAGCAGTACTTC
CDR3: CASSSGTGAHEQYF

size: NA
D: TRBD2
V: TRBV19
J: TRBJ2-1
DNA: TGTGCCAGTAGTTACCTAGCGGGAGGCCCGAATGAGCAGTTCTTC
CDR3: CASSYLAGGPNEQFF

size: NA
D: TRBD1
V: TRBV19
J: TRBJ1-4
DNA: TGTGCCAGTAGATCGACAGGGTGGACGTTTCTGTTTTTT
CDR3: CASRSTGWTFLFF

size: once
D: NA
V: TRBV28
J: TRBJ1-1
DNA: TGTGCCAGCAGTTTCTTGGCAGCGAGACACACTGAAGCTTTCTTT
CDR3: CASSFLAARHTEAFF

size: NA
D: NA
V: TRBV19
J: TRBJ1-5
DNA: TGTGCCACTCGCGATAGCAATCAGCCCCAGCATTTT
CDR3: CATRDSNQPQHF

size: few
D: NA
V: TRBV11-2
J: TRBJ2-1
DNA: TGTGCCAGCAGCAAGGCGGGTCTAGCTCCCAGGAGCTCCTACAATGAGCAGTTCTTC
CDR3: CASSKAGLAPRSSYNEQFF

size: NA
D: TRBD1
V: TRBV19
J: TRBJ1-4
DNA: TGTGCCAGTAGTAGCGGACAGGCGGATGAAAAACTGTTTTTT
CDR3: CASSSGQADEKLFF

size: NA
D: TRBD2
V: TRBV24-1
J: TRBJ2-2
DNA: TGTGCCACCAGCTTATCGCGGGAGCTTACCGGGGAGCTGTTTTTT
CDR3: CATSLSRELTGELFF

size: NA
D: TRBD2
V: TRBV19
J: TRBJ2-7
DNA: TGTGCCAGTAGCCGGAAACAACTAGCGGGAGGGCCGATGCAGCAGTACTTC
CDR3: CASSRKQLAGGPMQQYF

size: few
D: NA
V: TRBV18
J: TRBJ1-5
DNA: TGTGCCAGCTCAGGGACACAAGATCAGCCCCAGCATTTT
CDR3: CASSGTQDQPQHF

size: NA
D: TRBD2
V: TRBV7-2
J: TRBJ2-3
DNA: TGTGCCAGCAGCCCCGGACTAGCGGGGGGCACAGATACGCAGTATTTT
CDR3: CASSPGLAGGTDTQYF

size: NA
D: NA
V: TRBV9
J: TRBJ2-1
DNA: TGTGCCAGCAGCGCAGCGCTAGCCTCACCCTACAATGAGCAGTTCTTC
CDR3: CASSAALASPYNEQFF

size: NA
D: NA
V: TRBV28
J: TRBJ2-7
DNA: TGTGCCAGCAGTTTAAACGCGGAGCAGTACTTC
CDR3: CASSLNAEQYF

size: NA
D: NA
V: TRBV19
J: TRBJ1-1
DNA: TGTGCCAGTAGTATTGGGGCAGGGGTGATAGCTTTCTTT
CDR3: CASSIGAGVIAFF

size: NA
D: TRBD1
V: TRBV19
J: TRBJ1-1
DNA: TGTGCCAGTAGTATCCTGGACAGGTTGAACACTGAAGCTTTCTTT
CDR3: CASSILDRLNTEAFF

size: NA
D: NA
V: TRBV27
J: TRBJ1-1
DNA: TGTGCCAGCAGTTTAGCAGGGTTTAACACTGAAGCTTTCTTT
CDR3: CASSLAGFNTEAFF

size: NA
D: TRBD1
V: TRBV6-2/TRBV6-3
J: TRBJ1-1
DNA: TGTGCCAGCAGCCTCAGGGGGCCCGACACTGAAGCTTTCTTT
CDR3: CASSLRGPDTEAFF

size: NA
D: TRBD1
V: TRBV3-1/TRBV3-2
J: TRBJ1-6
DNA: TGTGCCAGCAGCCATCTTGCCTCGCAGGGGGCTAGAAATTCACCCCTCCACTTT
CDR3: CASSHLASQGARNSPLHF

size: NA
D: TRBD1
V: TRBV14
J: TRBJ2-5
DNA: TGTGCCAGCAGCCAAGATCCAGGGGGAAAGACCCAGTACTTC
CDR3: CASSQDPGGKTQYF

size: NA
D: TRBD1
V: TRBV9
J: TRBJ2-5
DNA: TGTGCCAGCAGCGTATACGGACAGGGGGCCGGGGAGACCCAGTACTTC
CDR3: CASSVYGQGAGETQYF

size: NA
D: NA
V: TRBV5-1
J: TRBJ1-1
DNA: TGCGCCAGCAGCTTGGCTGGCAGGGGGAACACTGAAGCTTTCTTT
CDR3: CASSLAGRGNTEAFF

size: NA
D: TRBD1
V: TRBV27
J: TRBJ2-4
DNA: TGTGCCAGCAGCCCCGGACAGGGGCTAGCCAAAAACATTCAGTACTTC
CDR3: CASSPGQGLAKNIQYF

size: NA
D: NA
V: TRBV6-5
J: TRBJ2-3
DNA: TGTGCCAGCAGGGGGGACTTGGATACGCAGTATTTT
CDR3: CASRGDLDTQYF